The 21 T cell receptor beta chains below all came from one sample that was sequenced in a study of T cell responses to AZD1222 COVID-19 vaccine. Clones were read by immunoSEQ multiplex PCR, and TCRdb kept only the in-frame ones, dropping some. The sample has about 120,000 clones, about nine tenths seen once; the top ten hold 20% to 25%. The sequences come from peripheral blood, collected on day 0 of AZD1222 vaccination. Receptors were obtained from an adult in good health.

The chain links TRBV30 to TRBJ1-1, with 9 positions matching TRBD1. The trim removed 3 bases at V and 0 bases at J, leaving 14 bases unmatched. The germline CDR1 and CDR2 sequences are GTSNPN and SVGIG (reference sequence). The CDR3 loop spans 18 amino acids. CDR3 in amino acids: CAWSLGQGRPWMNTEAFF. CDR3 coding DNA: TGTGCCTGGAGCCTTGGACAGGGGAGGCCGTGGATGAACACTGAAGCTTTCTTT.

The chain combines TRBV29-1 with TRBJ2-3; D ambiguous. Germline values: CDR1 SQVTM, CDR2 ANQGSEA. This CDR3 spans 11 amino acids. The ends were cut back, 8 bases at V and 1 base at J, with 7 bases in the middle. CDR3 sequence reads: CSHSRTDTQYF. The CDR3 DNA reads TGCAGCCATAGCCGCACAGATACGCAGTATTTT.

J is TRBJ2-3 and V is TRBV7-2, with D uncertain. Looked up from germline, CDR1 is SGHTA and CDR2 is FQGNSA. Deletions cut 6 bases from V and 8 bases from J, with 18 bases between. This CDR3 region has 14 residues. The CDR3 DNA is TGTGCCAGCAGTTCTTACGGTGGCGGTGGTACGCAGTATTTT. Translated, it gives CASSSYGGGGTQYF.

V and J are TRBV12-3 or TRBV12-4 and TRBJ2-7, with D hard to call. The CDR3 sequence is 13 residues long. The V and J ends lost 4 bases and 3 bases respectively, with 10 bases between them. CDR3 loop: CASSSGRFYEQYF. In nucleotides, the CDR3 is TGTGCCAGCAGTTCGGGTCGGTTCTACGAGCAGTACTTC.

The chain is built from TRBV7-2 and TRBJ1-2; tentatively, D is TRBD1 (6 bases). V shed 5 bases and J shed 8 bases, with 15 bases lying between them. Looked up from germline, CDR1 is SGHTA and CDR2 is FQGNSA. There are 13 residues in the CDR3. CDR3 protein: CASSLRTAGGYTF. The CDR3, as DNA: TGTGCCAGCAGCCTCCGGACAGCGGGGGGCTACACCTTC. The full variable domain, rest sourced from reference TRBV7-2 and TRBJ1-2, is GAGVSQSPSNKVTEKGKDVELRCDPISGHTALYWYRQSLGQGLEFLIYFQGNSAPDKSGLPSDRFSAERTGGSVSTLTIQRTQQEDSAVYLCASSLRTAGGYTFGSGTRLTVV.

The table lists this clone with a few counts. V and J are TRBV6-5 and TRBJ1-6, with 8 bases aligning to TRBD1. The CDR3 spans 14 residues. Germline V gene data show CDR1 as MNHEY and CDR2 as SVGAGI. CDR3 nucleotide sequence: TGTTATTATCCTCCGGGACAGGATAATTCACCCCTCCACTTT. Translation: CYYPPGQDNSPLHF.

This clone was seen just once. The chain carries TRBV7-9 and TRBJ2-6; no clear D gene. V lost 3 bases and J 0 bases, leaving 6 bases between the germline ends. This CDR3 spans 15 amino acids. Germline loops: CDR1 SEHNR, CDR2 FQNEAQ (reference sequence). The CDR3 coding sequence is TGTGCCAGCAGCTTCGCGAGCTCTGGGGCCAACGTCCTGACTTTC. This encodes CASSFASSGANVLTF.

The genes are TRBV18 and TRBJ1-2; 7 bases align to TRBD1. Germline V CDR1 and CDR2: KGHSH, LQKENI. This CDR3 contains 14 residues. J was trimmed by 4 bases and V by 4 bases; bases with no gene match: 6. Here the CDR3 DNA reads TGTGCCAGCTCACGCGGGACAGACGCCTATGGCTACACCTTC. Protein: CASSRGTDAYGYTF.

CDR3 in amino acids: CASSMTSGGANTGELFF. CDR3 coding DNA: TGCGCCAGCAGCATGACTAGCGGGGGGGCCAACACCGGGGAGCTGTTTTTT. V gene TRBV5-1 combines with J gene TRBJ2-2; 14 nucleotides match TRBD2. The CDR3 is 17 residues long. Germline assignment: CDR1 SGHRS and CDR2 YFSETQ. V dropped 4 bases and J dropped 2; count of bases not matched to a gene: 4.

The V gene is TRBV12-5, the J gene TRBJ1-5; D is unclear. The CDR3 extends over 15 amino acids. CDR1 is LGHNT and CDR2 is FRNRAP in the germline V gene. Trimming cost V 7 bases and J 8 bases, with 21 bases left between them. The CDR3 bases are TGTGCTAGTGCCTCGGGGAGGAGTACAAGGGAGCCCCAGCATTTT. It specifies CASASGRSTREPQHF.

The genes are TRBV6-2 or TRBV6-3 and TRBJ2-4; D possibly matches TRBD1 or TRBD2 (5 bases each). The CDR3 spans 15 residues. V was clipped by 6 bases and J by 2 bases, with 14 bases between them. Germline values: CDR1 MNHEY, CDR2 SVGEGT. The CDR3 sequence: CASSSGAISKNIQYF. The CDR3 DNA follows: TGTGCCAGCAGCTCCGGGGCTATATCCAAAAACATTCAGTACTTC.

In this sample, this clone turned up a few times. The chain uses TRBV30 and TRBJ2-1; TRBD1 agrees at 7 bases. V lost 5 bases and J lost 0; bases outside the gene matches: 10. Germline V gene lookup returns CDR1 GTSNPN and CDR2 SVGIG (reference sequence). This CDR3 has 16 amino acids. CDR3: CAWETGPLLSYNEQFF. Written as DNA, the CDR3 is TGTGCCTGGGAGACAGGGCCCCTCCTCTCCTACAATGAGCAGTTCTTC.

In nucleotides, the CDR3 is TGCGCCAGCAGCCCGAGGGGTGCACAGGGTTTAGGGGAAAAACTGTTTTTT. Translating it yields CASSPRGAQGLGEKLFF. V usage is TRBV5-1 and J usage is TRBJ1-4, with D possibly matching TRBD1 (6 bases). Germline loops: CDR1 SGHRS, CDR2 YFSETQ. V shed 4 bases and J shed 8 bases, with 24 bases lying between them. The CDR3 is 17 residues long.

This clone is a singleton in its sample. The chain employs TRBV5-1 and TRBJ1-4; the D gene is possibly TRBD1 (5 bases). Trimming cost V 4 bases and J 10 bases, with 17 bases left between them. Germline CDR1 SGHRS, CDR2 YFSETQ. The CDR3 totals 14 residues. The CDR3 DNA is TGCGCCAGCAGCCCCGGATGGGGGATCGGAAAACTGTTTTTT. It yields the protein CASSPGWGIGKLFF. The whole variable domain, filled in from reference TRBV5-1 and TRBJ1-4, reads KAGVTQTPRYLIKTRGQQVTLSCSPISGHRSVSWYQQTPGQGLQFLFEYFSETQRNKGNFPGRFSGRQFSNSRSEMNVSTLELGDSALYLCASSPGWGIGKLFFGSGTQLSVL.

The V call is TRBV11-2, the J call TRBJ2-3; 11 nucleotides agree with TRBD2. V trimming: 0 bases; J trimming: 1 base; junction bases outside the gene matches: 3. Germline values: CDR1 SGHAT, CDR2 FQNNGV. The CDR3 consists of 17 residues. CDR3 sequence reads: CASSLDSGGARTDTQYF. CDR3 DNA sequence: TGTGCCAGCAGCTTAGATAGCGGGGGGGCCCGCACAGATACGCAGTATTTT.

This clone appeared a single time. This CDR3 is CASSPRGTGTYGYTF. The CDR3 DNA sequence: TGTGCCAGCAGCCCACGGGGGACAGGGACCTATGGCTACACCTTC. This rearrangement joins TRBV7-9 to TRBJ1-2, with TRBD1 matching 9 bases. The CDR3 contains 15 residues. CDR1 and CDR2 (germline): SEHNR, FQNEAQ (reference sequence). The junction had 8 bases not matched to a gene; V was cut back by 5 bases and J by 4 bases.

This clone has only one observation. The CDR3 protein is CASSLMDPNYGYTF. CDR3 nucleotides: TGTGCCAGCAGTTTAATGGACCCCAACTATGGCTACACCTTC. The J gene is TRBJ1-2, the V gene TRBV28; D not certain. Germline CDR1 reads MDHEN; CDR2 reads SYDVKM. Trimming took 2 bases from V and 2 from J, leaving 9 bases between them. The CDR3 covers 14 residues.

This clone showed up just a few times. V usage is TRBV28 and J usage is TRBJ1-4, with TRBD1 identical over 9 bases. J was trimmed by 6 bases and V by 5 bases; bases with no gene match: 4. The CDR3 sequence is 14 residues long. Germline assignment: CDR1 MDHEN and CDR2 SYDVKM. CDR3 coding DNA: TGTGCCAGCAGTACAGGGGGCGCGCATGAAAAACTGTTTTTT. As protein: CASSTGGAHEKLFF.

The chain joins TRBV11-2 to TRBJ2-5, with 14 positions matching TRBD2. This CDR3 has 18 amino acids. The V gene's germline CDR1 is SGHAT and CDR2 FQNNGV. The ends lost 3 bases at V and 2 bases at J; junction bases unmatched: 8. The CDR3 loop is CASSFPRTSGGIQETQYF. Written as DNA, the CDR3 is TGTGCCAGCAGCTTTCCCCGGACTAGCGGGGGGATTCAAGAGACCCAGTACTTC.

This clone was detected a few times. The chain links TRBV10-3 to TRBJ1-2; 12 nucleotides line up with TRBD1. The CDR3 loop spans 15 amino acids. Germline CDR1 reads ENHRY; CDR2 reads SYGVKD. With V trimmed by 3 bases and J by 8 bases, 7 bases remained unmatched. CDR3 nucleotides: TGTGCCATCAGTGAAACCGGGACAGGGGGCAGGGGCTACACCTTC. Translating gives CAISETGTGGRGYTF.

This clone was seen a single time. The V and J genes are TRBV18 and TRBJ1-1, with D perhaps TRBD1 (5 bases). Germline V lookup: CDR1 KGHSH, CDR2 LQKENI. V was trimmed by 3 bases and J by 5 bases, leaving 16 bases between them. This CDR3 has 15 amino acids. The DNA of the CDR3 is TGTGCCAGCTCACCGGTGGGGGGTAGAGGTACTGAAGCTTTCTTT. Protein sequence: CASSPVGGRGTEAFF.